Presented here are 9 T cell receptor beta chains from one specimen sequenced in a study of CXCR3-negative and CXCR3-positive naive CD8 T cells. Whole-study results and caveats: CXCR3-expressing naive cells carried TRB CDR3s more hydrophobic than those of CXCR3-negative naive cells.

These receptors have no known antigen. In preparing the TRB cDNA libraries, 5' RACE with UMI labels was used. TCRdb reprocessed the 5' RACE reads; each CDR3 protein has one entry and no DNA is given. This sample contains 90,000 to 150,000 distinct CDR3 sequences. The sequencing sample was made of naive CXCR3+ CD8+ T cells from blood. Stated subset: CD45RO-CCR7+CD27+CD95- naive CD8+ T cells expressing CXCR3 (TNR3+). Every receptor here comes from a human donor in good health. Some clones in this sample may be carry-over from other donors' samples.

This sequence joins TRBV10-3 and TRBJ2-1; TCRdb reports TRBD1, a call that lacks DNA to check it against. The CDR3 length is 15 residues. Per the germline V gene, CDR1 is ENHRY and CDR2 is SYGVKD. The CDR3 reads CAISPGGYEYNEQFF.

The chain has TRBV28 and TRBJ2-1. Per germline, CDR1 MDHEN and CDR2 SYDVKM. CDR3 length equals 13 residues. CDR3 amino acids: CASSSLTGDEQFF.

The chain uses TRBV6-6 and TRBJ1-1; TCRdb returns TRBD1, unconfirmable since there is no DNA. CDR3 size: 14 residues. Per germline, CDR1 MNHNY and CDR2 SVGAGI (reference sequence). The CDR3 sequence is CASTRDSTNTEAFF.

The CDR3 sequence: CASSRGDGGSTGELFF. The chain has TRBV28 and TRBJ2-2; TCRdb names TRBD1, which stays unverified in the absence of DNA. Germline CDR1 MDHEN, CDR2 SYDVKM. This CDR3 is built from 16 residues.

The rearrangement uses TRBV5-1 and TRBJ2-7. The CDR3 loop spans 14 amino acids. Germline lookup yields CDR1 SGHRS and CDR2 YFSETQ. The CDR3 region is CASSFDTGSYEQYF.

The CDR3 spells CASSYSSGGEETQYF. J is TRBJ2-5 and V is TRBV6-5; without DNA, the TCRdb call of TRBD2 cannot be checked. Germline CDR1 reads MNHEY; CDR2 reads SVGAGI. The CDR3 is 15 residues long.

The chain carries TRBV6-6 and TRBJ2-1. CDR1 is MNHNY and CDR2 is SVGAGI in the germline V gene (reference sequence). This CDR3 comprises 14 residues. CDR3 protein: CASSYLVGNNEQFF.

The chain carries TRBV28 and TRBJ2-1. The CDR3 is 14 residues long. Germline CDR1 reads MDHEN; CDR2 reads SYDVKM. The CDR3 spells CASSRDGPYNEQFF. Using reference TRBV28 and TRBJ2-1 for the parts outside the CDR3, the full variable domain is DVKVTQSSRYLVKRTGEKVFLECVQDMDHENMFWYRQDPGLGLRLIYFSYDVKMKEKGDIPEGYSVSREKKERFSLILESASTNQTSMYLCASSRDGPYNEQFFGPGTRLTVL.

V and J are TRBV29-1 and TRBJ2-1; checking the TCRdb D call of TRBD1 is not possible without DNA. The CDR3 is 14 residues long. The germline gives CDR1 SQVTM, CDR2 ANQGSEA. CDR3 sequence reads: CSVEGQGIRDEQFF.